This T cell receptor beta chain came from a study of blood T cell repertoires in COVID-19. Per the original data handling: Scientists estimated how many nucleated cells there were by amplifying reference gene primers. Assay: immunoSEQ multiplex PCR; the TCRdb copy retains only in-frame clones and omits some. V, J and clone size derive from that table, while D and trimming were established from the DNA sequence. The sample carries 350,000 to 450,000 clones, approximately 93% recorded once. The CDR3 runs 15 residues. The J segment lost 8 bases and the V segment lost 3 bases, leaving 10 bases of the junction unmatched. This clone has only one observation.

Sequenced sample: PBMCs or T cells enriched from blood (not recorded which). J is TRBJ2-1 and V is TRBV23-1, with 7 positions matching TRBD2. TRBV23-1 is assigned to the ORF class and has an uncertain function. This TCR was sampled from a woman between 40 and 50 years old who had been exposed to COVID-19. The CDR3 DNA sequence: TGCGCCAGCAGTCACAGGCTAGCGGAAATCTATGAGCAGTTCTTC. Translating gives CASSHRLAEIYEQFF.